This T cell receptor beta chain was profiled in a study of beta chain features in type 1 diabetes. General study findings and limits: Among patients with Type 1 diabetes, TCRB CDR3s were moderately but significantly shorter in every one of the four CD4+ subsets. The study found fewer insertions and more deletions at VDJ junctions in type 1 diabetes patients.

Germline V lookup: CDR1 SGHTA, CDR2 FQGTGA. Germline trimming cut 2 bases from V and 5 bases from J; bases unmatched to any gene: 5. The CDR3 has 16 residues. Worth noting for this clone: What it recognizes is unknown.

The whole isolated RNA underwent reverse transcription, so sequencing captured expressed TCRB transcripts. The data were produced by immunoSEQ multiplex PCR, yet TCRdb's version contains in-frame clones alone and is incomplete. The table has approximately 57,000 clones, roughly 52% seen once. The chain employs TRBV7-3 and TRBJ2-1, with 11 bases that match TRBD2. The TCR was taken from a woman between 40 and 50 years old with type 1 diabetes. Sequenced material: Tregs from blood. This CDR3 reads CASSLWGTSGHNEQFF. CDR3 coding DNA: TGTGCCAGCAGCTTATGGGGGACTAGCGGACACAATGAGCAGTTCTTC.